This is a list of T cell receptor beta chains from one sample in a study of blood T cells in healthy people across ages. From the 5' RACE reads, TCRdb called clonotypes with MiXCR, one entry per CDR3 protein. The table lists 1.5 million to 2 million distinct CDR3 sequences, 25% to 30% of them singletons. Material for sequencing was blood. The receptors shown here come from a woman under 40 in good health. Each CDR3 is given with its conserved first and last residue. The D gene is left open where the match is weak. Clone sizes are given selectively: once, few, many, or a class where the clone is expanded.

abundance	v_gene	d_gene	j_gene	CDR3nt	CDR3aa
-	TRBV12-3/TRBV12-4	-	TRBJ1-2	TGTGCCAGCAGTTTGCGACAGGATATCGGTGGCTACACCTTC	CASSLRQDIGGYTF
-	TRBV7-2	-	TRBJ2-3	TGTGCCAGCAGCCCCAACCTAGCGACGGATACGCAGTATTTT	CASSPNLATDTQYF
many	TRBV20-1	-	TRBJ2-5	TGCAGTGCTAGATCGGTGTACCAAGAGACCCAGTACTTC	CSARSVYQETQYF
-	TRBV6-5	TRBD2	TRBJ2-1	TGTGCCAGCAGCCCCCGGGGGAGCGGGACCGATGAGCAGTTCTTC	CASSPRGSGTDEQFF
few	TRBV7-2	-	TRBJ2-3	TGTGCCAGCAGCTCTACCGGGCTACAATTCACAGATACGCAGTATTTT	CASSSTGLQFTDTQYF
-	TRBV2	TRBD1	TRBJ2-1	TGTGCCAGCGGACAGGGAGTTAGGGATGAGCAGTTCTTC	CASGQGVRDEQFF
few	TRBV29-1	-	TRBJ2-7	TGCAGCGTTATAAAGGACAGCTCCTACGAGCAGTACTTC	CSVIKDSSYEQYF
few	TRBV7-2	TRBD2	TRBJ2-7	TGTGCCATCAGCCGTTGGGGAGGGTCCTACGAGCAGTACTTC	CAISRWGGSYEQYF
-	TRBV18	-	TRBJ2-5	TGTGCCAGCTCTCCTAGGGCTAGTCAAGAAGAGGCCCAGTACTTC	CASSPRASQEEAQYF
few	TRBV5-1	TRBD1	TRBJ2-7	TGCGCCAGCAGCCAATTACAGGGGCTGAAGGACGAGCAGTACTTC	CASSQLQGLKDEQYF
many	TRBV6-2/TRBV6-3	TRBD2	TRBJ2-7	TGTGCCAGCAGTTACTCGAAATCTACTAGCGGGAGGTCCCAATACGAGCAGTACTTC	CASSYSKSTSGRSQYEQYF
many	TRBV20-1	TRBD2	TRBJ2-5	TGCAGTGCTAGAGTTCCTAGCGGGAGGGTTGTGGAGACCCAGTACTTC	CSARVPSGRVVETQYF
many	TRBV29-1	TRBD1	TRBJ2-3	TGCAGCGTTCAGGGGGCAGATACGCAGTATTTT	CSVQGADTQYF
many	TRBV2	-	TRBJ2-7	TGTGCCAGCTCCTCCTTCCTGACGGACCCCTACGAGCAGTACTTC	CASSSFLTDPYEQYF
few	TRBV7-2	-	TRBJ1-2	TGTGCCAGCAGCCCCACGGCGGGGGTGGGCGGCTACACCTTC	CASSPTAGVGGYTF
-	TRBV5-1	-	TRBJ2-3	TGCGCCAGCAGCAAAACCTCGGGGGCCGGCACAGATACGCAGTATTTT	CASSKTSGAGTDTQYF